This section outlines one TCR beta chain sequence together with its context. Antigen specificity is unknown. The record originates from a study of Ad26.COV2.S vaccination and SARS-CoV-2 variants. Whole-study context: Vaccine-arm donor from the placebo-controlled COV1001 Ad26.COV2.S trial. Ad26.COV2.S given intramuscularly, once or twice 56 days apart.

Method: immunoSEQ multiplex PCR; TCRdb's copy keeps in-frame clones and lacks some. The repertoire has more than 300,000 clones, approximately 86% of them found once; the top ten carry 1.5% to 2.5%. Study results and caveats: Reportedly, spike-specific CD8+ and CD4+ T cell responses achieved substantial breadth once vaccination had taken place. Participants in the vaccine arm had higher spike-specific TCR breadth; placebo recipients had lower.

This sample's treatment: some 20 received Ad26.COV2.S at low or high dose, single or two shots; roughly five received placebo; per-sample allocation not given. Collection of the samples took place on day 63 after the first injection of vaccine or placebo. The receptor was derived from a person aged 18 to 59 who received the Ad26.COV2.S COVID-19 vaccine or a placebo. The source material was peripheral blood, sampled in a trial of Ad26.COV2.S vaccine versus placebo.

The CDR3 sequence: CASSRRGDPTNYGYTF. The DNA for the CDR3 is TGTGCCAGCAGCCGAAGGGGGGACCCAACTAACTATGGCTACACCTTC. This chain links TRBV7-9 with TRBJ1-2; D is perhaps TRBD1 (6 bases). Germline V CDR1 and CDR2: SEHNR, FQNEAQ (reference sequence). This CDR3 has 16 amino acids. V was trimmed by 5 bases and J by 0 bases, leaving 16 bases between them.